This TCR beta chain was captured in a study of blood T cells in healthy people across ages. Sample-barcoded 5' priming and a J-beta primer mix drove a second PCR of roughly 7 to 11 cycles. TCRdb re-called the 5' RACE reads through MiXCR, storing one row per CDR3 protein. The sample records roughly 2 million distinct CDR3 sequences, just under 50% being singletons. CDR1 is SGHRS, CDR2 YFSETQ, per germline. Trimming left V 4 bases short and J 4 bases short, with 14 bases between. The CDR3 runs to 14 residues. The receptor was isolated from a woman aged 40 to 50 in good health. The V and J genes are TRBV5-1 and TRBJ1-1; D is unresolved. The sample taken for sequencing was blood. CDR3 loop: CASSPGQLTTEAFF. CDR3 DNA sequence: TGCGCCAGCAGCCCGGGCCAGTTAACCACTGAAGCTTTCTTT.